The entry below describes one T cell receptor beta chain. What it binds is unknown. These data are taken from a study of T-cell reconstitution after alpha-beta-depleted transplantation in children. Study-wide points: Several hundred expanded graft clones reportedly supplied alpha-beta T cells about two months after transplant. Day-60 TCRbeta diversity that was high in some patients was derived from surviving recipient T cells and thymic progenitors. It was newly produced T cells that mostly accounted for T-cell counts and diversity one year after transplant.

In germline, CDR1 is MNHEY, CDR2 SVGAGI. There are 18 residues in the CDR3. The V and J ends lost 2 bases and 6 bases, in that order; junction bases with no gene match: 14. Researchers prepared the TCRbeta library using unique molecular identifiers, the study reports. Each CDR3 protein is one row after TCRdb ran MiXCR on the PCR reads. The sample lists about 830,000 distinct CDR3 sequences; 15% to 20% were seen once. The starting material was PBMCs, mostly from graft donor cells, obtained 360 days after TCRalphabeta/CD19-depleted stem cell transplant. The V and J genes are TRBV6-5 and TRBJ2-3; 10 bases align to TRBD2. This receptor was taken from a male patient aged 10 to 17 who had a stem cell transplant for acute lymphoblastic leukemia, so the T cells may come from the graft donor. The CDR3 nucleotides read TGTGCCAGCAGTTACCTACCCTGGACTAGCGGACCCCGGGATACGCAGTATTTT. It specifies CASSYLPWTSGPRDTQYF.